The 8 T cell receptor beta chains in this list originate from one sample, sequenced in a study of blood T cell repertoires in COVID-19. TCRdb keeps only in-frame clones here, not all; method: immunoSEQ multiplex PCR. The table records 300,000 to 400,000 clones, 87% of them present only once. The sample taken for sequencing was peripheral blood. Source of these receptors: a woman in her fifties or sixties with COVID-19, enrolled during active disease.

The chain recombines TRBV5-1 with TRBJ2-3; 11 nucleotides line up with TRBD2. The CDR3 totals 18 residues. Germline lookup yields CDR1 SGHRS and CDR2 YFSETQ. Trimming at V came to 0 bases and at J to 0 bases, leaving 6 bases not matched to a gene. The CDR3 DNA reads TGCGCCAGCAGCTTGGGGCCTAGCGGGGGGCCTAGCACAGATACGCAGTATTTT. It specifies CASSLGPSGGPSTDTQYF.

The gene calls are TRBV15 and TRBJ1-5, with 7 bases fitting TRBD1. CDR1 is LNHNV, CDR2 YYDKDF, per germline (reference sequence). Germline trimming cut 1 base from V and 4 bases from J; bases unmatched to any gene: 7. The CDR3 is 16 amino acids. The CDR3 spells CATSRAGQLPNQPQHF. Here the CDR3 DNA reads TGTGCCACCAGCAGAGCGGGACAGCTACCTAATCAGCCCCAGCATTTT.

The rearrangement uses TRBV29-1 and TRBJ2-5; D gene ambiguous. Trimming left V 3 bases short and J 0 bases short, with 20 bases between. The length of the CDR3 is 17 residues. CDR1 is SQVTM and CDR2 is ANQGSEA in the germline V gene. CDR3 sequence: CSVDYRGRKHNQETQYF. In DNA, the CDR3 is TGCAGCGTTGACTACCGAGGAAGAAAACACAACCAAGAGACCCAGTACTTC.

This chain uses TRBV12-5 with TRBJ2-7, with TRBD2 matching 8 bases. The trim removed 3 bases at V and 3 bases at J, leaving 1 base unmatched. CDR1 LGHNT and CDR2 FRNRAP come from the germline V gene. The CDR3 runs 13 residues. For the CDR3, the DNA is TGTGCTAGTGGTTTACTAGCGGACTACGAGCAGTACTTC. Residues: CASGLLADYEQYF.

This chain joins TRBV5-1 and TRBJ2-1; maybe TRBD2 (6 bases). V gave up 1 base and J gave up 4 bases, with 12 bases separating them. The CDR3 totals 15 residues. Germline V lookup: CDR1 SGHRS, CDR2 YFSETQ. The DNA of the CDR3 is TGCGCCAGCAGCTTGCGGCCGGAGGGGTACAATGAGCAGTTCTTC. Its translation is CASSLRPEGYNEQFF.

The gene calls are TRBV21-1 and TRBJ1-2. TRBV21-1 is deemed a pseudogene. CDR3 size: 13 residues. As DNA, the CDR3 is TGTGCCAGCAGCACCCGGGAGATCTATGGCTACACCTTC. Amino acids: CASSTREIYGYTF.

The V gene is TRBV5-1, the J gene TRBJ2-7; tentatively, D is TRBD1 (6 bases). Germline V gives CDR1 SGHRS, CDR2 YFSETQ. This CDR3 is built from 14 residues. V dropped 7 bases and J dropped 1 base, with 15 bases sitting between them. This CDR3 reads CASLRDTNSYEQYF. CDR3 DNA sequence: TGCGCCAGCCTCCGGGACACCAATTCCTACGAGCAGTACTTC.

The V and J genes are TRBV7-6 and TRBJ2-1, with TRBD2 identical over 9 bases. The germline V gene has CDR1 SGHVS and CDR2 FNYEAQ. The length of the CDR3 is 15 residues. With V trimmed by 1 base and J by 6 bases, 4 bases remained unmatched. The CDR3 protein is CASSLVAGVGNEQFF. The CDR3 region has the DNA TGTGCCAGCAGCTTAGTAGCGGGGGTGGGCAATGAGCAGTTCTTC. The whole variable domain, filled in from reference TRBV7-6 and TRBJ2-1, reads GAGVSQSPRYKVTKRGQDVALRCDPISGHVSLYWYRQALGQGPEFLTYFNYEAQQDKSGLPNDRFSAERPEGSISTLTIQRTEQRDSAMYRCASSLVAGVGNEQFFGPGTRLTVL.